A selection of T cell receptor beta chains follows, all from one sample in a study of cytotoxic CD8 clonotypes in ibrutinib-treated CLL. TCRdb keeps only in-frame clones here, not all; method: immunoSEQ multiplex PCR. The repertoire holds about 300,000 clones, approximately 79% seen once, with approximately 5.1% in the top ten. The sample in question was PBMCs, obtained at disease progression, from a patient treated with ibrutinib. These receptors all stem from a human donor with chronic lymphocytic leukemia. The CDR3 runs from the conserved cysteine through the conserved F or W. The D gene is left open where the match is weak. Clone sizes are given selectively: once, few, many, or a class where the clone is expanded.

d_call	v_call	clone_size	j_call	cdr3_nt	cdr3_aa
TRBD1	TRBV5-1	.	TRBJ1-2	TGCGCCAGCAGCCCCACAGGGGTCCATAACTATGGCTACACCTTC	CASSPTGVHNYGYTF
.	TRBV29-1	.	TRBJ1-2	TGCAGCGTTTCTGGACGGTTAAGCTATGGCTACACCTTC	CSVSGRLSYGYTF
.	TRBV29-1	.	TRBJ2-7	TGCAGCGTTGGTCCGTGGCGAGGTTCCTACGAGCAGTACTTC	CSVGPWRGSYEQYF
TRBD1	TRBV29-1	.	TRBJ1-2	TGCAGCGTTGAAGTGTCGCGCAGGGGGCCGAACTATGGCTACACCTTC	CSVEVSRRGPNYGYTF
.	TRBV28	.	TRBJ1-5	TGTGCCAGCAGTTTTCGGGGTAGCAATCAGCCCCAGCATTTT	CASSFRGSNQPQHF
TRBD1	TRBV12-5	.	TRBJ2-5	TGTGCTAGTGGAACGGGACAGTATTCGGAGACCCAGTACTTC	CASGTGQYSETQYF
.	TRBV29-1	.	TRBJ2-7	TGCAGCGTTGGTGCTCAGTCCTACGAGCAGTACTTC	CSVGAQSYEQYF
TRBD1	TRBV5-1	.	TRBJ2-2	TGCGCCAGCAGCTTGGAAAACAGGGGTACCGGGGAGCTGTTTTTT	CASSLENRGTGELFF
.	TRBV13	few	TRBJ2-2	TGTGCCAGCACCCCCAAGGGGGTGAACACCGGGGAGCTGTTTTTT	CASTPKGVNTGELFF
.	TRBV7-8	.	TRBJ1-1	TGTGCCAGCAGCCATGATCTAGATACTGAAGCTTTCTTT	CASSHDLDTEAFF
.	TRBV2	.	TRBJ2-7	TGTGCCAGCAGTGTCGACTACGAGCAGTACTTC	CASSVDYEQYF
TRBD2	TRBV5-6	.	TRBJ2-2	TGTGCCAGCAGCTCTGAGGAACTCGGGACTAGCGCCGGGGAGCTGTTTTTT	CASSSEELGTSAGELFF
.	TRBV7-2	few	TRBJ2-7	TGTGCCAGCAGCTCCCGGCTCGAGCAGTACTTC	CASSSRLEQYF
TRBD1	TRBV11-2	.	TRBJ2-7	TGTGCCAGCAGCTTAGCGACAGGGGGGAACTACGAGCAGTACTTC	CASSLATGGNYEQYF
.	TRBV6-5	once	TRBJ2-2	TGTGCCAGCAATAAACAGCAAAACGGGGAGCTGTTTTTT	CASNKQQNGELFF
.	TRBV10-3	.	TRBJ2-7	TGTGCCATCAGTGAGCCCAACAGCTACGAGCAGTACTTC	CAISEPNSYEQYF
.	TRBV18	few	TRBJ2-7	TGTGCCAGCTCACAAGGTAGGGACACCTACGAGCAGTACTTC	CASSQGRDTYEQYF
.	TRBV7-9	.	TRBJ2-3	TGTGCCAGCAGCTTTTTCACTAGCCCCCCAGATACGCAGTATTTT	CASSFFTSPPDTQYF
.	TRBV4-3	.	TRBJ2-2	TGCGCCAGCAGCCAAGACCCCTCCACCGGGGAGCTGTTTTTT	CASSQDPSTGELFF
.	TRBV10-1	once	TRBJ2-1	TGCGCCAGCAGTGAGTCCCGACTAGGTCCCTACAATGAGCAGTTCTTC	CASSESRLGPYNEQFF
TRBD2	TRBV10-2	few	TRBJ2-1	TGCGCCAGCACCTGGGCGGGAGCCAATGAGCAGTTCTTC	CASTWAGANEQFF
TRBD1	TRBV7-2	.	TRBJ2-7	TGTGCCAGCAGCACGTCCGGGACAGGGGGCTACGAGCAGTACTTC	CASSTSGTGGYEQYF
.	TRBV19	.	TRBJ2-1	TGTGCCAGTAGTATAGGTAGAAACAATGAGCAGTTCTTC	CASSIGRNNEQFF
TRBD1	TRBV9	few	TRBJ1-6	TGTGCCAGCAGAGCCGGGACAGGGATTGCACCCCTCCACTTT	CASRAGTGIAPLHF
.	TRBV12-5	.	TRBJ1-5	TGTGCTAGTGGTTTTGGGGGACCCAATCAGCCCCAGCATTTT	CASGFGGPNQPQHF
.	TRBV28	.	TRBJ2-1	TGTGCCAGCACCCCTGAACCGGCCCGGCGCGCCTACAATGAGCAGTTCTTC	CASTPEPARRAYNEQFF
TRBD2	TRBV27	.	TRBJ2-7	TGTGCCAGCAGTTTCGTAACTAGCGGAGGCCCCTACGAGCAGTACTTC	CASSFVTSGGPYEQYF
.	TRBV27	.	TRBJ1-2	TGTGCCAGCAGTTTACTTCAGAGCCCCTATGGCTACACCTTC	CASSLLQSPYGYTF
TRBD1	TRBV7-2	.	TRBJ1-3	TGTGCCAGCACCGCGACAGGGAACTCTGGAAACACCATATATTTT	CASTATGNSGNTIYF
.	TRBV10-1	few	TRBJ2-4	TGCGCCAGCAGCCCGGGACACTCTGAGGACATTCAGTACTTC	CASSPGHSEDIQYF
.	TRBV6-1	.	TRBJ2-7	TGTGCCAGCAGTGAAACAGGGCATCGCTACGAGCAGTACTTC	CASSETGHRYEQYF
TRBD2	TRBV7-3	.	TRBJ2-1	TGTGCCAGCAGCACCTACGGACTAGCGGACGACAATGAGCAGTTCTTC	CASSTYGLADDNEQFF
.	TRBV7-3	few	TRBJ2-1	TGTGCCAGCAGCTTAGAAGTTAGCAATGAGCAGTTCTTC	CASSLEVSNEQFF
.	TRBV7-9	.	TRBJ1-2	TGTGCCAGCAGCTTAATGGAGGGTACCGAGACCGGCTACACCTTC	CASSLMEGTETGYTF
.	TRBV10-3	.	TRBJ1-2	TGTGCCATCAGTGACCAGGGGTTGTTTTATGGCTACACCTTC	CAISDQGLFYGYTF
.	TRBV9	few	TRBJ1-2	TGTGCCAGCAGCGCGCCTCTGGACAGCAAAGTCTATGGCTACACCTTC	CASSAPLDSKVYGYTF
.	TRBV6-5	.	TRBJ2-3	TGTGCCAGCAGCCTAGCAGATACGCAGTATTTT	CASSLADTQYF
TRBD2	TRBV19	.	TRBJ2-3	TGTGCCAGTAAAACTAGCGGGAGCACAGATACGCAGTATTTT	CASKTSGSTDTQYF
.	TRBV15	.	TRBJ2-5	TGTGCCACCAGCAGAGGTAGTGTTGGAGAGACCCAGTACTTC	CATSRGSVGETQYF
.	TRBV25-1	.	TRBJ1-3	TGTGCCAGCAGTTCGGGCTCTGGAAACACCATATATTTT	CASSSGSGNTIYF
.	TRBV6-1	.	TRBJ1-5	TGTGCCAGCAGCGTCATGACAGGTAGCAATCAGCCCCAGCATTTT	CASSVMTGSNQPQHF
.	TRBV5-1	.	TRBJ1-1	TGCGCCAGCAGCTTTGAGCTAAACACTGAAGCTTTCTTT	CASSFELNTEAFF
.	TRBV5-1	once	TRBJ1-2	TGCGCCAGCAGCTTGGCCCTGGCTGGCTATGGCTACACCTTC	CASSLALAGYGYTF
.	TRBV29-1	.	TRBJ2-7	TGCAGCGTTGAAGATCCGGAGAGTTACGAGCAGTACTTC	CSVEDPESYEQYF
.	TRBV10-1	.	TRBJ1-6	TGCGCCAGCAGTGAGAGGCGTATCTCACCCCTCCACTTT	CASSERRISPLHF
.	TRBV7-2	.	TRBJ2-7	TGTGCCAGCACCCCGGGGGTTGGGGTCCACGAGCAGTACTTC	CASTPGVGVHEQYF
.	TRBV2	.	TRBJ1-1	TGTGCCAGCAGAGGACGGACAGCCATGAACACTGAAGCTTTCTTT	CASRGRTAMNTEAFF
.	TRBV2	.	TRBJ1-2	TGTGCCAGAACATCGACAGCGAACTATGGCTACACCTTC	CARTSTANYGYTF
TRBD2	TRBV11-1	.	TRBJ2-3	TGTGCCAGCAGCTTAGGGAGCTCGTCTAGCGGCTGGGGAGATACGCAGTATTTT	CASSLGSSSSGWGDTQYF
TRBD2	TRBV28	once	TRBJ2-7	TGTGCCAGCAGTTCCCGACTAGCTCCCTACGAGCAGTACTTC	CASSSRLAPYEQYF
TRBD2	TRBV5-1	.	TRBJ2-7	TGCGCCAGCAGCCTTACTAGCGGGGAAACCTACGAGCAGTACTTC	CASSLTSGETYEQYF
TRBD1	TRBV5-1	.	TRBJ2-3	TGCGCCAGCAGCCGGGACAGGGTGGTGACAGATACGCAGTATTTT	CASSRDRVVTDTQYF
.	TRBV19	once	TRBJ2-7	TGTGCCAGTGCCGCGATTGGTAGTAGCGGCGAGCAGTACTTC	CASAAIGSSGEQYF
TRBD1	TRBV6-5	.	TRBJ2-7	TGTGCCAGCAGAATGACCGGGACAGGATCCCTCGAGCAGTACTTC	CASRMTGTGSLEQYF
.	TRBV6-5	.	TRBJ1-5	TGTGCCAGCAGTTTCGGACAGAGTAATCAGCCCCAGCATTTT	CASSFGQSNQPQHF
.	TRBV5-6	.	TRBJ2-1	TGTGCCAGCAGCTTCCCGAGGTTGCCTTTCGAAGAGCAGTTCTTC	CASSFPRLPFEEQFF
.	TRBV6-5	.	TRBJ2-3	TGTGCCAGCAGTAGGGGTATCGGGCAGTATTTT	CASSRGIGQYF
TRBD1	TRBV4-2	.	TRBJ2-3	TGTGCCAGCAGCCGACAGGGGGGAGAAGGGTTCACAGATACGCAGTATTTT	CASSRQGGEGFTDTQYF
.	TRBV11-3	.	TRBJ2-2	TGTGCCAGCAGCTTAGACCCCCCAGGGACCGGGGAGCTGTTTTTT	CASSLDPPGTGELFF
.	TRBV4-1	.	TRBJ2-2	TGCGCCAGCAGCCGATCGCCGACAGGGAACACCGGGGAGCTGTTTTTT	CASSRSPTGNTGELFF